A single sample gave rise to the 19 T cell receptor beta chains below, sequenced in a study of T cell repertoires in cytomegalovirus infection. Their recognized antigens are unknown. TCRdb analysed the reads with MiXCR anew, one entry per CDR3 protein. The sample gives approximately 1,000,000 distinct CDR3 sequences, around 30% of which show up once; around 15% is in the top ten. The input for sequencing was cultured CD8+ T cells from PBMCs, taken from culture after CMV antigen stimulation. These receptors all come from a human donor in good health (CMV status not recorded). Some clones in this sample may be carry-over from other donors' samples.

Concerning this clonotype itself: Germline is not matched at one junction end, which may reflect a read error. The chain uses TRBV6-4 and TRBJ1-1; no definite D call. Germline V gene sequence: CDR1 MRHNA, CDR2 SNTAGT. The CDR3 spans 10 residues. The CDR3 DNA sequence: TGTGCCAGCATTAGAAGACGGTGGAACTTT. This gives the protein CASIRRRWNF.

The chain is built from TRBV7-9 and TRBJ2-3; TRBD2 matches at 12 bases. V lost 3 bases and J lost 7; bases outside the gene matches: 8. The CDR3 length is 16 residues. Germline V gene lookup returns CDR1 SEHNR and CDR2 FQNEAQ (reference sequence). The CDR3 region has the DNA TGTGCCAGCAGCTTCCTGACTAGCGGGGGAGGAAATACGCAGTATTTT. It is translated as CASSFLTSGGGNTQYF.

The sample holds a few counts of this clonotype. J is TRBJ1-5 and V is TRBV27; D is uncertain. The V end was cut by 3 bases, the J end by 3 bases, with 9 bases between. CDR1 is MNHEY, CDR2 SMNVEV, per germline (reference sequence). The CDR3 runs to 14 residues. The CDR3 DNA reads TGTGCCAGCAGTTTCGCGGGAGACAATCAGCCCCAGCATTTT. As protein: CASSFAGDNQPQHF.

This clonotype was recorded at least ten times. The rearrangement uses TRBV11-2 and TRBJ2-5, with D possibly TRBD2 on 7 matching bases. The ends were cut back, 1 base at V and 4 bases at J, with 16 bases in the middle. The length of the CDR3 is 16 residues. The germline CDR1 and CDR2 sequences are SGHAT and FQNNGV. The CDR3 reads CASSLGVWGGGETQYF. For the CDR3, the DNA is TGTGCCAGCAGCTTAGGGGTGTGGGGAGGGGGAGAGACCCAGTACTTC.

The gene calls are TRBV4-2 and TRBJ2-1, with D tentatively TRBD2 (6 bases). The CDR3 has 17 amino acids. CDR1 and CDR2 from the germline V gene are LGHNA and YNFKEQ. V lost 0 bases, J lost 6 bases, and 18 bases lay in between. CDR3 sequence reads: CASSQDLLAVESNEQFF. DNA of the CDR3: TGTGCCAGCAGCCAAGATCTCTTAGCGGTGGAATCCAATGAGCAGTTCTTC.

This clonotype was recorded a few times. The chain combines TRBV7-9 with TRBJ2-5; 7 positions agree with TRBD1. The V gene end was trimmed by 3 bases and the J gene end by 4 bases; junction bases not matched to a gene: 5. Germline assignment: CDR1 SEHNR and CDR2 FQNEAQ (reference sequence). CDR3 length: 14 residues. The CDR3 sequence is CASSFGQAIETQYF. DNA of the CDR3: TGTGCCAGCAGCTTTGGACAGGCTATAGAGACCCAGTACTTC.

There are a few counts of this clonotype. This chain uses TRBV7-9 with TRBJ2-7; D is possibly TRBD2 (6 bases). The germline V gene has CDR1 SEHNR and CDR2 FQNEAQ (reference sequence). This CDR3 comprises 14 residues. V lost 7 bases and J 5 bases, leaving 18 bases between the germline ends. CDR3 in DNA: TGTGCCAGCACCCCGGGGACTTATCCTAACGAGCAGTACTTC. This codes for CASTPGTYPNEQYF. Looking up the rest from reference TRBV7-9 and TRBJ2-7 gives the full variable domain: DTGVSQNPRHKITKRGQNVTFRCDPISEHNRLYWYRQTLGQGPEFLTYFQNEAQLEKSRLLSDRFSAERPKGSFSTLEIQRTEQGDSAMYLCASTPGTYPNEQYFGPGTRLTVT.

This clonotype was observed a handful of times. The chain has TRBV7-3 and TRBJ2-3, with D possibly TRBD1 on 6 matching bases. This CDR3 has 17 residues. Germline V gives CDR1 SGHTA, CDR2 FQGTGA. Trimming stripped 6 bases from V and 2 bases from J, with 21 bases between. CDR3 DNA: TGTGCCAGCAGTTCCCTAGTTGGGACACTCTACACAGATACGCAGTATTTT. Amino acids: CASSSLVGTLYTDTQYF.

This clonotype appeared a few times. The chain uses TRBV29-1 and TRBJ2-5; the D gene is possibly TRBD1 (6 bases). Germline loops: CDR1 SQVTM, CDR2 ANQGSEA. Trimming left V 2 bases short and J 5 bases short, with 12 bases between. The CDR3 runs to 13 residues. Here the CDR3 DNA reads TGCAGCGTTGAAAAAGGACAGAAGGAGACCCAGTACTTC. Encoded protein: CSVEKGQKETQYF.

The rearrangement uses TRBV7-9 and TRBJ2-6; D may be TRBD1 or TRBD2 (5 bases each). V lost 4 bases and J 4 bases, leaving 17 bases between the germline ends. Germline-derived CDR1 and CDR2 are SEHNR and FQNEAQ (reference sequence). The CDR3 is 17 residues long. The CDR3 is CASSSLGTNGGANVLTF. Written as DNA, the CDR3 is TGTGCCAGCAGCTCCCTCGGGACGAACGGGGGGGCCAACGTCCTGACTTTC.

About this clonotype itself: A read error may explain this, as a much larger clone is one base away. The V gene is TRBV7-2, the J gene TRBJ1-6; the D gene is possibly TRBD1 (6 bases). CDR1 is SGHTA and CDR2 is FQGNSA in the germline V gene. The CDR3 length is 17 residues. CDR3 region: CASSLPRQVSYNPPLHF. In DNA, the CDR3 is TGTGCCAGCAGCTTACCCCGACAGGTCTCCTATAATCCACCCCTCCACTTT. The full variable domain, in which reference TRBV7-2 and TRBJ1-6 provide the parts outside the CDR3, is GAGVSQSPSNKVTEKGKDVELRCDPISGHTALYWYRQSLGQGLEFLIYFQGNSAPDKSGLPSDRFSAERTGGSVSTLTIQRTQQEDSAVYLCASSLPRQVSYNPPLHFGNGTRLTVT.

The chain joins TRBV6-6 to TRBJ2-7, with TRBD1 matching over 7 bases. Germline V lookup: CDR1 MNHNY, CDR2 SVGAGI (reference sequence). Unmatched junction bases numbered 1, after V lost 0 bases and J lost 5 bases. CDR3 length: 13 residues. The CDR3 region is CASSYSDRDEQYV. CDR3 DNA sequence: TGTGCCAGCAGTTACTCCGACAGGGACGAGCAGTACGTC.

This rearrangement joins TRBV7-9 to TRBJ1-3; a weak D match, TRBD1 (5 bases). From germline, CDR1 is SEHNR and CDR2 FQNEAQ (reference sequence). CDR3 length equals 13 residues. V was clipped by 1 base and J by 7 bases, with 8 bases between them. Here the CDR3 reads CASSLGRENTIYF. In DNA, the CDR3 is TGTGCCAGCAGCTTAGGCAGGGAGAACACCATATATTTT. Supplemented by reference TRBV7-9 and TRBJ1-3, the full variable domain reads DTGVSQNPRHKITKRGQNVTFRCDPISEHNRLYWYRQTLGQGPEFLTYFQNEAQLEKSRLLSDRFSAERPKGSFSTLEIQRTEQGDSAMYLCASSLGRENTIYFGEGSWLTVV.

This clonotype was seen more than once but under ten times. V gene TRBV28 combines with J gene TRBJ2-5; 9 positions agree with TRBD1. Germline loops: CDR1 MDHEN, CDR2 SYDVKM. The CDR3 totals 15 residues. Trimming removed 4 bases from V and 5 bases from J; junction bases left unmatched: 8. The CDR3 DNA is TGTGCCAGCAGTTATGAACAGGGGGCGCGGGAGACCCAGTACTTC. It encodes CASSYEQGARETQYF.

V is TRBV7-9 and J is TRBJ2-1; 7 nucleotides align to TRBD1. V lost 5 bases and J lost 0; bases outside the gene matches: 10. Germline CDR1 reads SEHNR; CDR2 reads FQNEAQ (reference sequence). The CDR3 runs to 17 residues. The DNA for the CDR3 is TGTGCCAGCAGCCCCCCAACAGGGGAAAGCTCCTACAATGAGCAGTTCTTC. Protein: CASSPPTGESSYNEQFF.

The rearrangement uses TRBV28 and TRBJ2-3; TRBD2 agrees at 9 bases. This CDR3 has 14 amino acids. Trimming at V came to 5 bases and at J to 4 bases, leaving 4 bases not matched to a gene. Germline CDR1 MDHEN, CDR2 SYDVKM. The CDR3 protein is CASSLGTSSDTQYF. Written as DNA, the CDR3 is TGTGCCAGCAGTCTCGGGACTAGCTCAGATACGCAGTATTTT.

This clonotype appeared a few times. The chain combines TRBV6-1 with TRBJ1-4; D gene ambiguous. Germline values: CDR1 MNHNS, CDR2 SASEGT. The CDR3 covers 13 residues. V gave up 5 bases and J gave up 8 bases, with 12 bases separating them. The CDR3 loop reads CASSIRHGEKLFF. CDR3 nucleotide sequence: TGTGCCAGCAGTATCCGACATGGCGAAAAACTGTTTTTT.

This clonotype occurred a few times. This rearrangement joins TRBV6-5 to TRBJ1-4; D gene uncertain. There are 15 residues in the CDR3. V was trimmed by 5 bases and J by 7 bases, leaving 17 bases between them. Germline-derived CDR1 and CDR2 are MNHEY and SVGAGI. The CDR3 sequence: CASSLQFYSSEKLFF. The CDR3 DNA sequence: TGTGCCAGCAGTCTCCAGTTTTACTCTTCTGAAAAACTGTTTTTT.

The chain recombines TRBV7-9 with TRBJ1-2; D may be TRBD1 (5 bases). V lost 5 bases to trimming and J lost 6 bases, with 7 bases between them. CDR3 length: 11 amino acids. The germline CDR1 and CDR2 sequences are SEHNR and FQNEAQ (reference sequence). Here the CDR3 reads CASSIRDGYTF. In DNA, the CDR3 is TGTGCCAGCAGCATCAGGGATGGCTACACCTTC.